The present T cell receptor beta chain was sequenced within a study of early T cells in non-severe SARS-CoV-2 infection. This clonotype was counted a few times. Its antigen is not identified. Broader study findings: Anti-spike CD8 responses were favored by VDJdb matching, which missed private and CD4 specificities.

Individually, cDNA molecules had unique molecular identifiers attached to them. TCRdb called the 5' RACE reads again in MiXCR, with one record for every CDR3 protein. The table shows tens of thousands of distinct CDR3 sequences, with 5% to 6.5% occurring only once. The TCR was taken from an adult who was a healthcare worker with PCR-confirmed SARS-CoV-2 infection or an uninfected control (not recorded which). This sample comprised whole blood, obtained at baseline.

The CDR3 nucleotides read TGTGCCAGCAGCGATTACAGCGGCTCTTACAATGAGCAGTTCTTC. Translating gives CASSDYSGSYNEQFF. The chain combines TRBV7-2 with TRBJ2-1; D possibly corresponds to TRBD2 (5 bases). The CDR3 length is 15 residues. The germline gives CDR1 SGHTA, CDR2 FQGNSA. The V and J ends lost 5 bases and 4 bases respectively, with 15 bases between them. The variable domain in full, completed from reference TRBV7-2 and TRBJ2-1, reads GAGVSQSPSNKVTEKGKDVELRCDPISGHTALYWYRQSLGQGLEFLIYFQGNSAPDKSGLPSDRFSAERTGGSVSTLTIQRTQQEDSAVYLCASSDYSGSYNEQFFGPGTRLTVL.